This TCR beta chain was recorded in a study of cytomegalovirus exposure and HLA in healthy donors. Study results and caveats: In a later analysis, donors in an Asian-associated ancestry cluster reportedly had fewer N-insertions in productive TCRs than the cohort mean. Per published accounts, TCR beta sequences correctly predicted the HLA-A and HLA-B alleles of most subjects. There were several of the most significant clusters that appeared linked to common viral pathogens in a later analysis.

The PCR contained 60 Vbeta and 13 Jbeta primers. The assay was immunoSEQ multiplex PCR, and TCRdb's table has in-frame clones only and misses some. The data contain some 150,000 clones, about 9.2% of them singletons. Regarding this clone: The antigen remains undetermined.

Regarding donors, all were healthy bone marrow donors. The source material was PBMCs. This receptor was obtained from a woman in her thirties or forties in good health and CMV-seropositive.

CDR3 sequence (DNA): TGCGCCAGCAGCTTGGTCGGGGGGCCCACAGATACGCAGTATTTT. Its translation is CASSLVGGPTDTQYF. This chain links TRBV5-1 with TRBJ2-3; D is perhaps TRBD2 (7 bases). Germline CDR1 is SGHRS and CDR2 is YFSETQ. The length of the CDR3 is 15 residues. The V gene lost 0 bases and the J gene lost 2 bases, with 10 bases spanning the gap.